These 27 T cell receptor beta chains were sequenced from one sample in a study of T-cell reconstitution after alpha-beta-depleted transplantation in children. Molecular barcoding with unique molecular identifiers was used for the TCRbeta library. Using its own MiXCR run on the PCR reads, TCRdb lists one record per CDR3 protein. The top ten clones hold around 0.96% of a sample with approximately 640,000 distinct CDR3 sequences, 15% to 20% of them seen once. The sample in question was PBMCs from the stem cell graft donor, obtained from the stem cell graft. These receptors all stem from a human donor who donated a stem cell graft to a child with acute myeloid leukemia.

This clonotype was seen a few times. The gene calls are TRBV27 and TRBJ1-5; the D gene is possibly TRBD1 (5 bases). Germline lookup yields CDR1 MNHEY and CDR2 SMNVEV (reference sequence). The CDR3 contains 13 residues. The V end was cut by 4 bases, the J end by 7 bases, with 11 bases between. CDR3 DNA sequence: TGTGCCAGCAGTTATGGGGGAGAACAGCCCCAGCATTTT. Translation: CASSYGGEQPQHF.

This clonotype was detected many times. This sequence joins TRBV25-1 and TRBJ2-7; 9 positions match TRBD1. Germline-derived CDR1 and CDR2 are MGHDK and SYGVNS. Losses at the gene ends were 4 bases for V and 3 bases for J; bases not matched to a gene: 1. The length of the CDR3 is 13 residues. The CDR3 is CASSGQGDYEQYF. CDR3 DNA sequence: TGTGCCAGCAGTGGACAGGGGGACTACGAGCAGTACTTC.

The CDR3 loop reads CASSQALLNEQFF. CDR3 DNA: TGTGCCAGCAGCCAAGCGCTGCTTAATGAGCAGTTCTTC. This chain uses TRBV3-1 with TRBJ2-1, with unresolved D. The germline CDR1 and CDR2 sequences are LGHDT and YNNKEL (reference sequence). The CDR3 extends over 13 amino acids. V was pared by 1 base and J by 7 bases, with 8 bases between.

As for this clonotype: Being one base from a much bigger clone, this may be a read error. CDR3 nucleotide sequence: TGCAGTGCTCGCCGAATAGCGGCGCTTCCGGAGCAGTTCTTC. Translation: CSARRIAALPEQFF. V gene TRBV20-1 combines with J gene TRBJ2-1; D may be TRBD2 (6 bases). The CDR3 runs to 14 residues. The V end lost 5 bases, the J end lost 10 bases, and 21 bases lay between the germline ends. The germline V gene encodes CDR1 DFQATT and CDR2 SNEGSKA (reference sequence).

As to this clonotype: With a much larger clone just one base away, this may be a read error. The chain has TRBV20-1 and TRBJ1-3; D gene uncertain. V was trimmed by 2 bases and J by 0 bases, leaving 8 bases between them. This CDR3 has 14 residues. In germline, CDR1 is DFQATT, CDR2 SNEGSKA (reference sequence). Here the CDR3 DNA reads TGCAGTGCTAGACTACACCCCTCTGGAAACACCATATATTTT. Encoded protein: CSARLHPSGNTIYF.

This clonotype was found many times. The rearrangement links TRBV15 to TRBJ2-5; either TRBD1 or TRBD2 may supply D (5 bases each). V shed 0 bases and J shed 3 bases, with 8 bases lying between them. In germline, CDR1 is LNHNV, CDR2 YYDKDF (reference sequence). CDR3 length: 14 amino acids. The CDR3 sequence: CATSRDLGEETQYF. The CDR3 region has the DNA TGTGCCACCAGCAGAGATCTGGGGGAAGAGACCCAGTACTTC.

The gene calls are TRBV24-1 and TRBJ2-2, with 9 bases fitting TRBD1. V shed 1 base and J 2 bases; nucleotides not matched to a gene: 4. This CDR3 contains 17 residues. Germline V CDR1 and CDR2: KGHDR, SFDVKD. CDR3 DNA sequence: TGTGCCACCAGTGATTTCCCGGGACAGGGAAACACCGGGGAGCTGTTTTTT. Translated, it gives CATSDFPGQGNTGELFF.

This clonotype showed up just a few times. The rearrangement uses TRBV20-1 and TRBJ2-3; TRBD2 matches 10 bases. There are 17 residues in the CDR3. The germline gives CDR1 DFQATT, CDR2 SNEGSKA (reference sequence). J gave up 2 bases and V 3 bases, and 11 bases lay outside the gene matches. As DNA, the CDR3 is TGCAGTGCTAGGGGATACCTGGGACTAGCGACCACAGATACGCAGTATTTT. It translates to CSARGYLGLATTDTQYF.

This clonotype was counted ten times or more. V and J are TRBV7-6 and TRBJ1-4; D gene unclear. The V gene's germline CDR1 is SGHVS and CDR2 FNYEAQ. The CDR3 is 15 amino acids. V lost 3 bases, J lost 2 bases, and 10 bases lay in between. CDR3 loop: CASSFTGSTNEKLFF. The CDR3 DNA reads TGTGCCAGCAGCTTTACCGGGTCCACTAATGAAAAACTGTTTTTT.

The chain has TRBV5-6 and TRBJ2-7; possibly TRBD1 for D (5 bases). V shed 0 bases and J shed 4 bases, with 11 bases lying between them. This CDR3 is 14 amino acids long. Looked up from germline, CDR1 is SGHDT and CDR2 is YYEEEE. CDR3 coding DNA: TGTGCCAGCAGCTTGGCCAGGGCACAGTACGAGCAGTACTTC. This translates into CASSLARAQYEQYF.

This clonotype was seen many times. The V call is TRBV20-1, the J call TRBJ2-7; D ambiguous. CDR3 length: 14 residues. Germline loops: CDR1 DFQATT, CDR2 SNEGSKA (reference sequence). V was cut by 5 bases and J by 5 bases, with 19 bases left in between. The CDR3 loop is CSASRPGSGNEQYV. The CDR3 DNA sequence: TGCAGTGCTTCAAGGCCCGGGTCGGGTAACGAGCAGTACGTC.

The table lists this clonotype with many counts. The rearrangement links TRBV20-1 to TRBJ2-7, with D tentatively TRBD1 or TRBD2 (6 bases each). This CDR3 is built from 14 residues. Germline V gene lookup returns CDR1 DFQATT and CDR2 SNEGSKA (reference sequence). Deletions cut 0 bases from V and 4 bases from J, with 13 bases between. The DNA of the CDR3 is TGCAGTGCTAGAGATCCTCAGGGGAGGTACGAGCAGTACTTC. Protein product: CSARDPQGRYEQYF.

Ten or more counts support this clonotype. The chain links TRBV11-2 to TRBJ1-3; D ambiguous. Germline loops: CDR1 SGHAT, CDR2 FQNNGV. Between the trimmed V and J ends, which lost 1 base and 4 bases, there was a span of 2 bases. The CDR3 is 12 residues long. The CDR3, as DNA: TGTGCCAGCAGCTTAGCCGGAAACACCATATATTTT. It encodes CASSLAGNTIYF.

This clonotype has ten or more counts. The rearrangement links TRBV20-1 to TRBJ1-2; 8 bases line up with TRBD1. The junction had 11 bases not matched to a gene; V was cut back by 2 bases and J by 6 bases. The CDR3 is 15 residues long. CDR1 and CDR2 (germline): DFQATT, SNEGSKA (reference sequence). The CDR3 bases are TGCAGTGCTAGAAGACCGGGACAGGAGGCCAATGGCTACACCTTC. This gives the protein CSARRPGQEANGYTF.

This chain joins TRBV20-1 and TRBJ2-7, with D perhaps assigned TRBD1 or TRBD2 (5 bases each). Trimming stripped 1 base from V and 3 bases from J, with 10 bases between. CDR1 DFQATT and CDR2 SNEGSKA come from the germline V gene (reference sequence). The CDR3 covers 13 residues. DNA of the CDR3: TGCAGTGCTAGAGCCCCGGGACGCTACGAGCAGTACTTC. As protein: CSARAPGRYEQYF.

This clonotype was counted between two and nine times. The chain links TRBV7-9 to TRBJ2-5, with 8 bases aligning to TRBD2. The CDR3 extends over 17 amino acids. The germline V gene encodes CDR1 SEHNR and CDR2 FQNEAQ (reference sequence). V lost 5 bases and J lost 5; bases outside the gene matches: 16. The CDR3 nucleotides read TGTGCCAGCAGCCGACGTCGTAATAGCGGGGCGGGGGAGACCCAGTACTTC. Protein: CASSRRRNSGAGETQYF. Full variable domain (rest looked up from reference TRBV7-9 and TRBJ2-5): DTGVSQNPRHKITKRGQNVTFRCDPISEHNRLYWYRQTLGQGPEFLTYFQNEAQLEKSRLLSDRFSAERPKGSFSTLEIQRTEQGDSAMYLCASSRRRNSGAGETQYFGPGTRLLVL.

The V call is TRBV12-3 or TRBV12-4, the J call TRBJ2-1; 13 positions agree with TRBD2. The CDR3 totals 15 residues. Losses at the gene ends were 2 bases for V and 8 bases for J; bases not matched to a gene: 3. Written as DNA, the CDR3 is TGTGCCAGCAGTTTAAGGGGGACTAGCGGGGATGAGCAGTTCTTC. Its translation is CASSLRGTSGDEQFF.

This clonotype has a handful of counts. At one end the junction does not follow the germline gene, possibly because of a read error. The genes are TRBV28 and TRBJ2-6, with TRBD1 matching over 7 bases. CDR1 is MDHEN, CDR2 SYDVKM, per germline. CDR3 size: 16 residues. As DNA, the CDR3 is TGTGCCAGCAGACGCCCGACAGGGCCTGGTGCCAACGTCCTGACTTTC. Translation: CASRRPTGPGANVLTF.

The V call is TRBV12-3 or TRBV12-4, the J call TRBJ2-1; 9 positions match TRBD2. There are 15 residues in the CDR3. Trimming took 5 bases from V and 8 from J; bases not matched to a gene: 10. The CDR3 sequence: CASSLVGSGGYEQFF. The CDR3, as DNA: TGTGCCAGCAGTCTCGTTGGTAGCGGGGGCTATGAGCAGTTCTTC.

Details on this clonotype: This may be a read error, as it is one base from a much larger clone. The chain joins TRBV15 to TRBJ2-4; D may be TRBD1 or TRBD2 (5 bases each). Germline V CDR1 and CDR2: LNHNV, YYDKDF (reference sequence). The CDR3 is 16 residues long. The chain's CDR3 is CATNREGSRAENIQYF. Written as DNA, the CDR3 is TGTGCCACCAACAGAGAGGGGTCGCGGGCAGAAAACATTCAGTACTTC. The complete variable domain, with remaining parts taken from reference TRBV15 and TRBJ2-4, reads DAMVIQNPRYQVTQFGKPVTLSCSQTLNHNVMYWYQQKSSQAPKLLFHYYDKDFNNEADTPDNFQSRRPNTSFCFLDIRSPGLGDTAMYLCATNREGSRAENIQYFGAGTRLSVL.

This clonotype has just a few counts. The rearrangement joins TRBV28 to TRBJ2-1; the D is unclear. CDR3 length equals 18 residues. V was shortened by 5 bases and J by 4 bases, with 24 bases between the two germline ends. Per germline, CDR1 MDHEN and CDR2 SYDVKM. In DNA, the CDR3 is TGTGCCAGCAGTACGGCCTTAGTTTCACAGAATTGGTACAATGAGCAGTTCTTC. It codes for CASSTALVSQNWYNEQFF.

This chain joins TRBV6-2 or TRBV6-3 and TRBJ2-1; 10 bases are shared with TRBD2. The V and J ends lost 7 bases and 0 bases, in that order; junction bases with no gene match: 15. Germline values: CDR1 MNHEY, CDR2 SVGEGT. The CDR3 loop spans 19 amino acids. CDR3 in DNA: TGTGCCAGCATGGGACTTAGCGGGGGGCACGGGAGCTCCTACAATGAGCAGTTCTTC. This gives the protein CASMGLSGGHGSSYNEQFF.

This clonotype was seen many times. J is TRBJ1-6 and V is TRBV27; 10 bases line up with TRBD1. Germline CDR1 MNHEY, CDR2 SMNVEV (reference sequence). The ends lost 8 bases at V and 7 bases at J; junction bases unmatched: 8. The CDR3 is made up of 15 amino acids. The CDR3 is CASRPGQGTNSPLHF. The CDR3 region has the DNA TGTGCCAGCCGTCCGGGACAGGGGACGAATTCACCCCTCCACTTT.

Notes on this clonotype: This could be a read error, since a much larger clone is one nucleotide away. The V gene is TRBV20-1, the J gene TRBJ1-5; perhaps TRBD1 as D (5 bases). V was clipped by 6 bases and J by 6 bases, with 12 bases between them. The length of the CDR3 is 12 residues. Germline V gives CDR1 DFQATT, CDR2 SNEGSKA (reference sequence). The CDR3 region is CSAQGGSQPQHF. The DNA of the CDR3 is TGCAGTGCCCAGGGTGGGAGTCAGCCCCAGCATTTT.

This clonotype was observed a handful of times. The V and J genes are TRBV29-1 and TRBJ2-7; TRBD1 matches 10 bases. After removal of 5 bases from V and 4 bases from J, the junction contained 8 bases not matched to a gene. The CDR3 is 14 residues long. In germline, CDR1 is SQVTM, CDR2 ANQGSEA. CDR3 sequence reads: CSVLLGDRGYEQYF. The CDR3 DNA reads TGCAGCGTTCTCCTCGGGGACAGGGGTTACGAGCAGTACTTC.

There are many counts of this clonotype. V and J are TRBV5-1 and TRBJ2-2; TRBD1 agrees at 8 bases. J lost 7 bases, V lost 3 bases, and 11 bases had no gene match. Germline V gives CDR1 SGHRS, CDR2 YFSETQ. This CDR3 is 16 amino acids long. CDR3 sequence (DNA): TGCGCCAGCAGCTATCAGACAGGGGAGACTGGCGGGGAGCTGTTTTTT. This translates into CASSYQTGETGGELFF.

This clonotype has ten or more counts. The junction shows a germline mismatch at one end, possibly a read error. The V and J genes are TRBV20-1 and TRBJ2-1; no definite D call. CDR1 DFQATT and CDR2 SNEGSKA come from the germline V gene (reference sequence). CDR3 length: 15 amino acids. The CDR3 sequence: CSARDRRLALQVGIF. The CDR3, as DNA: TGCAGTGCTAGAGATCGGCGACTCGCTTTACAAGTGGGGATCTTC.